These 19 T cell receptor beta chains originate from one sample sequenced in a study of prognosis after radiotherapy for stage I lung cancer. Two-round multiplex PCR amplified TCR beta CDR3 from genomic DNA. Amplification during the initial PCR round employed primers specific to each TRBV and TRBJ gene. TCRdb fed the multiplex PCR reads into MiXCR, producing one record per CDR3 protein. The repertoire consists of about 36,000 distinct CDR3 sequences, with about 34% occurring once and the leading ten covering roughly 17%. This specimen was PBMCs, taken before or after stereotactic body radiation therapy (not recorded which). All receptors come from a donor aged 50 or older with non-small cell lung cancer.

This clonotype was recorded at least ten times. V usage is TRBV7-9 and J usage is TRBJ2-5; D is ambiguous. The germline V and J ends were trimmed by 0 bases and 2 bases, with 10 bases remaining between them. This CDR3 is 15 amino acids long. CDR1 is SEHNR, CDR2 FQNEAQ, per germline (reference sequence). CDR3 residues: CASSLARQNQETQYF. The CDR3 DNA sequence: TGTGCCAGCAGCTTAGCGCGTCAGAATCAAGAGACCCAGTACTTC.

This chain connects TRBV2 to TRBJ1-2; D not resolved. The CDR3 sequence is 11 residues long. The germline V and J ends were trimmed by 3 bases and 6 bases, with 5 bases remaining between them. CDR1 is SNHLY and CDR2 is FYNNEI in the germline V gene. The CDR3, as DNA: TGTGCCAGCAGTGAGCGCGATGGCTACACCTTC. This codes for CASSERDGYTF.

This clonotype was observed a few times. A much larger clone is a single base away; this may be a read error. The chain is built from TRBV6-1 and TRBJ1-1; D uncertain. The CDR3 has 12 amino acids. Germline V lookup: CDR1 MNHNS, CDR2 SASEGT. In DNA form, the CDR3 reads TGTGCCATCAGTACCCCGGGGACTGAAGCTTTCTTT. Its protein product is CAISTPGTEAFF.

This clonotype has just a few counts. A read error may be the cause here, since a much bigger clone is one base away. V is TRBV20-1 and J is TRBJ1-4; perhaps TRBD1 as D (5 bases). CDR3 length equals 14 residues. V was shortened by 2 bases and J by 10 bases, with 17 bases between the two germline ends. CDR1 and CDR2 from the germline V gene are DFQATT and SNEGSKA (reference sequence). Here the CDR3 reads CSARKSIWGRKLFF. CDR3 nucleotides: TGCAGTGCTAGAAAGTCGATATGGGGGAGAAAACTGTTTTTT.

This clonotype was seen ten or more times. The chain employs TRBV7-2 and TRBJ2-3; 7 nucleotides agree with TRBD2. The CDR3 covers 15 residues. The germline gives CDR1 SGHTA, CDR2 FQGNSA. Germline trimming cut 1 base from V and 5 bases from J; bases unmatched to any gene: 6. CDR3 protein: CASSLVSSGKDTQYF. The CDR3 nucleotides read TGTGCCAGCAGCTTAGTGTCTAGCGGTAAAGATACGCAGTATTTT.

This clonotype was seen repeatedly, ten times or more. The chain recombines TRBV19 with TRBJ2-1; possibly TRBD2 for D (5 bases). CDR1 and CDR2 (germline): LNHDA, SQIVND (reference sequence). Trimming took off 4 bases at V and 7 bases at J, with 14 bases between the two ends. This CDR3 has 14 residues. CDR3: CASSSSLTGNEQFF. CDR3 nucleotides: TGTGCCAGTAGTAGTTCTCTAACGGGAAATGAGCAGTTCTTC.

This clonotype has a count of ten or more. The chain joins TRBV4-1 to TRBJ1-3, with no clear D. The CDR3 is 15 amino acids. Trimming stripped 4 bases from V and 2 bases from J, with 12 bases between. Germline lookup yields CDR1 MGHRA and CDR2 YSYEKL. CDR3 loop: CASSRTWAAGNTIYF. DNA of the CDR3: TGCGCCAGCAGCCGCACGTGGGCCGCTGGAAACACCATATATTTT.

This chain connects TRBV6-1 to TRBJ1-2; no reliable D call. The CDR3 has 16 amino acids. V was trimmed by 2 bases and J by 2 bases, leaving 15 bases between them. The V gene's germline CDR1 is MNHNS and CDR2 SASEGT. The CDR3 here is CASSESLLTGNYGYTF. The DNA for the CDR3 is TGTGCCAGCAGTGAATCGCTATTGACGGGAAACTATGGCTACACCTTC.

A word on this clonotype: A read error likely explains this, since a far larger clone differs by one base. J is TRBJ1-5 and V is TRBV6-2 or TRBV6-3, with D possibly matching TRBD1 (5 bases). V was cut by 6 bases and J by 7 bases, with 19 bases left in between. This CDR3 is 15 amino acids long. Looked up from germline, CDR1 is MNHEY and CDR2 is SVGEGT. CDR3 in amino acids: CASRPVGGLWQPQHF. The CDR3 DNA follows: TGTGCCAGCAGACCCGTTGGGGGATTGTGGCAGCCCCAGCATTTT.

With respect to this clonotype: A much more abundant neighbour one base away suggests this may be a read error. The chain combines TRBV6-5 with TRBJ1-2; no firm D call. The CDR3 sequence is 12 residues long. Germline values: CDR1 MNHEY, CDR2 SVGAGI. CDR3 DNA sequence: TGTACCAGCAGTTACCGAGGCGGTGGCTACACCTTC. It specifies CTSSYRGGGYTF.

In regard to this clonotype: A much more abundant neighbour one base away suggests this may be a read error. V is TRBV5-1 and J is TRBJ2-3; D is uncertain. Looked up from germline, CDR1 is SGHRS and CDR2 is YFSETQ. The CDR3 is 13 residues long. The CDR3 here is CASGLTFTDTQYF. The CDR3 nucleotides are TGCGCCAGCGGCTTGACATTCACAGATACGCAGTATTTT.

Worth noting for this clonotype: A much larger clone lies a single base off, so this may be a read error. The V and J genes are TRBV29-1 and TRBJ2-5, with 7 bases identical to TRBD1. V dropped 8 bases and J dropped 3; count of bases not matched to a gene: 9. Germline V gene lookup returns CDR1 SQVTM and CDR2 ANQGSEA. The CDR3 is made up of 13 amino acids. The CDR3, as DNA: TGCAGCTTCGAGATAGGGGGCGAAGAGACCCAGTACTTC. Its translation is CSFEIGGEETQYF.

The sample holds many counts of this clonotype. The chain carries TRBV29-1 and TRBJ2-3, with TRBD2 matching 8 bases. CDR3 length: 13 amino acids. CDR1 is SQVTM, CDR2 ANQGSEA, per germline. V was pared by 7 bases and J by 4 bases, with 7 bases of the junction left unmatched. The CDR3 region is CSETGGGPDTQYF. The CDR3 nucleotides are TGCAGCGAAACGGGGGGGGGGCCAGATACGCAGTATTTT.

V usage is TRBV7-2 and J usage is TRBJ1-2, with TRBD1 identical over 9 bases. Germline V gives CDR1 SGHTA, CDR2 FQGNSA. This CDR3 region has 15 residues. J gave up 4 bases and V 5 bases, and 8 bases lay outside the gene matches. CDR3 loop: CASSPWGQGVYGYTF. The CDR3 DNA sequence: TGTGCCAGCAGCCCATGGGGACAGGGTGTCTATGGCTACACCTTC.

About this clonotype itself: This may be a read error: a much more frequent sequence differs by one nucleotide. V and J are TRBV2 and TRBJ1-4, with a possible D match to TRBD1 (6 bases). This CDR3 spans 13 amino acids. Germline CDR1 reads SNHLY; CDR2 reads FYNNEI. The CDR3 spells CGSHGQRNEKLFF. The CDR3 DNA sequence: TGTGGGAGTCACGGACAGAGAAATGAAAAACTGTTTTTT.

This clonotype was seen many times. The chain uses TRBV11-2 and TRBJ1-5; possible D gene TRBD1, 5 bases. CDR3 length equals 15 residues. The ends were cut back, 5 bases at V and 7 bases at J, with 18 bases in the middle. Germline values: CDR1 SGHAT, CDR2 FQNNGV. The CDR3 spells CASSPAGGTGQPQHF. In nucleotides, the CDR3 is TGTGCCAGCAGCCCAGCGGGGGGGACGGGGCAGCCCCAGCATTTT.

In this sample, this clonotype turned up many times. Written as DNA, the CDR3 is TGTGCCAGCAGCCAATCAGGGGGGGATTCACCCCTCCACTTT. Protein product: CASSQSGGDSPLHF. This sequence joins TRBV3-1 and TRBJ1-6, with TRBD1 identical over 7 bases. The CDR3 extends over 14 amino acids. The junction had 3 bases not matched to a gene; V was cut back by 2 bases and J by 8 bases. From germline, CDR1 is LGHDT and CDR2 YNNKEL (reference sequence).

The CDR3: CATSSRLGYNEQFF. The CDR3, as DNA: TGTGCCACCAGTAGCCGACTAGGATACAATGAGCAGTTCTTC. This sequence joins TRBV24-1 and TRBJ2-1, with D possibly matching TRBD2 (6 bases). The CDR3 extends over 14 amino acids. Per the germline V gene, CDR1 is KGHDR and CDR2 is SFDVKD. Trimming pared 6 bases from V and 4 bases from J, leaving 12 bases between.

This clonotype was observed at least ten times. The J gene is TRBJ1-5, the V gene TRBV4-1; the D gene is possibly TRBD1 (6 bases). CDR1 is MGHRA, CDR2 YSYEKL, per germline. Trimming pared 0 bases from V and 4 bases from J, leaving 10 bases between. CDR3 length: 15 amino acids. The CDR3 sequence is CASSQDPRGNQPQHF. The CDR3 bases are TGCGCCAGCAGCCAAGATCCCAGGGGTAATCAGCCCCAGCATTTT.